The clone carrying this T cell receptor (beta chain) was seen more than once but under ten times. What it binds is not known. Vbeta (60) and Jbeta (13) primers were used in the PCR. Here immunoSEQ multiplex PCR was the method, and the copy in TCRdb shows in-frame clones only, minus some. Of 150,000 or so clones listed, about 84% are singletons. These data belong to a study of cytomegalovirus exposure and HLA in healthy donors. Study-wide points: In an earlier analysis, most TCR beta V segments were productive about 90% or about 30% of the time. TRBV6-2, TRBV6-3 and some other V segments were excluded as indistinguishable. It has been reported that TCR beta sequences accurately predicted the HLA-A and HLA-B alleles of most subjects.

V was clipped by 1 base and J by 3 bases; unmatched bases: 5. CDR1 is SGHTA and CDR2 is FQGNSA in the germline V gene. This CDR3 contains 15 residues. The chain couples TRBV7-2 to TRBJ2-5, with 7 bases matching TRBD2. Sequencing used PBMCs. The sequence was collected from a man over 45 in good health and CMV-seronegative. CDR3 nucleotides: TGTGCCAGCAGCTTAGGGGGCGGGGGAAAAGAGACCCAGTACTTC. This sequence encodes CASSLGGGGKETQYF.